One sample yielded the 28 T cell receptor beta chains listed below, sequenced in a study of blood T cell repertoires in COVID-19. Profiling relied on immunoSEQ multiplex PCR, and the TCRdb table lists in-frame clones only, not all of them. The repertoire holds fewer than 250,000 clones, with 83% as singletons. The sample consisted of peripheral blood. All receptors come from a human donor in a cohort sampled during active COVID-19.

V gene TRBV7-9 combines with J gene TRBJ2-7, with 8 bases lining up with TRBD1. Germline assignment: CDR1 SEHNR and CDR2 FQNEAQ (reference sequence). The CDR3 spans 17 residues. V was clipped by 1 base and J by 4 bases; unmatched bases: 12. The CDR3 here is CASSLDLGDRRGYEQYF. CDR3 bases: TGTGCCAGCAGCTTAGACCTCGGGGACAGGCGAGGGTACGAGCAGTACTTC.

This chain joins TRBV11-2 and TRBJ2-7; D is unclear. V was cut by 2 bases and J by 4 bases, with 9 bases left in between. CDR1 is SGHAT and CDR2 is FQNNGV in the germline V gene. The length of the CDR3 is 13 residues. CDR3 amino acids: CASSLSSTYEQYF. The CDR3 region has the DNA TGTGCCAGCAGCTTAAGTTCGACTTACGAGCAGTACTTC.

This clone has a single count. The rearrangement joins TRBV5-4 to TRBJ1-5; D might be TRBD1 (6 bases). The V end lost 4 bases, the J end lost 3 bases, and 8 bases lay between the germline ends. Germline loops: CDR1 SGHNT, CDR2 YYREEE (reference sequence). The CDR3 covers 13 residues. The CDR3 is CASSPGANQPQHF. The CDR3 DNA is TGTGCCAGCAGCCCAGGGGCCAATCAGCCCCAGCATTTT.

The chain employs TRBV4-1 and TRBJ1-6; D might be TRBD1 (5 bases). Deletions cut 4 bases from V and 7 bases from J, with 14 bases between. This CDR3 comprises 15 residues. The germline gives CDR1 MGHRA, CDR2 YSYEKL. The CDR3 protein is CASSRPDPGNSPLHF. The CDR3 region has the DNA TGCGCCAGCAGCCGCCCGGACCCAGGGAATTCACCCCTCCACTTT.

The V and J genes are TRBV28 and TRBJ1-6; 7 bases are a match to TRBD1. Germline lookup yields CDR1 MDHEN and CDR2 SYDVKM. CDR3 length equals 13 residues. CDR3 sequence reads: CACVGTENSPLHF. In DNA form, the CDR3 reads TGTGCTTGTGTCGGGACAGAAAATTCACCCCTCCACTTT.

The chain has TRBV6-5 and TRBJ1-2, with D unclear. V was trimmed by 6 bases and J by 2 bases, leaving 16 bases between them. The CDR3 has 15 residues. Germline V gene sequence: CDR1 MNHEY, CDR2 SVGAGI. CDR3 sequence (DNA): TGTGCCAGCAGAATGGGCGACGGAAGGAACTATGGCTACACCTTC. Translated, it gives CASRMGDGRNYGYTF.

The rearrangement uses TRBV19 and TRBJ1-1, with D unresolved. Germline CDR1 and CDR2: LNHDA and SQIVND (reference sequence). The CDR3 is made up of 13 amino acids. V shed 5 bases and J shed 1 base, with 8 bases lying between them. CDR3 DNA: TGTGCCAGTAGTGACACCGAGAACACTGAAGCTTTCTTT. This encodes CASSDTENTEAFF. Filled out from reference TRBV19 and TRBJ1-1, the complete variable domain reads DGGITQSPKYLFRKEGQNVTLSCEQNLNHDAMYWYRQDPGQGLRLIYYSQIVNDFQKGDIAEGYSVSREKKESFPLTVTSAQKNPTAFYLCASSDTENTEAFFGQGTRLTVV.

The gene calls are TRBV30 and TRBJ1-4; 7 bases match TRBD1. Germline lookup yields CDR1 GTSNPN and CDR2 SVGIG (reference sequence). The V segment lost 1 base and the J segment 1 base; nucleotides outside the gene matches: 3. The CDR3 contains 15 residues. The CDR3 DNA reads TGTGCCTGGAGTGGACAGGGCGGAACTAATGAAAAACTGTTTTTT. It encodes CAWSGQGGTNEKLFF.

The chain combines TRBV6-2 or TRBV6-3 with TRBJ2-5; the match to TRBD2 covers 8 bases. Trimming at V came to 0 bases and at J to 5 bases, leaving 5 bases not matched to a gene. The germline CDR1 and CDR2 sequences are MNHEY and SVGEGT. The CDR3 is 15 residues long. CDR3 DNA sequence: TGTGCCAGCAGTTACTCGGGGCCGGGAGGGGAGACCCAGTACTTC. Its translation: CASSYSGPGGETQYF.

V gene TRBV5-5 combines with J gene TRBJ1-1; D is perhaps TRBD1 (6 bases). The V gene lost 0 bases and the J gene lost 1 base, with 7 bases spanning the gap. This CDR3 is built from 14 residues. The germline gives CDR1 SGHKS, CDR2 YYEKEE (reference sequence). CDR3 nucleotide sequence: TGTGCCAGCAGCTTGGCCAGGGGGAACACTGAAGCTTTCTTT. The encoded protein is CASSLARGNTEAFF.

The rearrangement joins TRBV19 to TRBJ2-2, with 10 positions matching TRBD1. The germline V gene has CDR1 LNHDA and CDR2 SQIVND (reference sequence). The CDR3 extends over 16 amino acids. V lost 0 bases, J lost 4 bases, and 2 bases stayed unmatched. The CDR3 region is CASSIEGQGGTGELFF. CDR3 sequence (DNA): TGTGCCAGTAGTATAGAAGGACAGGGGGGCACCGGGGAGCTGTTTTTT.

The chain links TRBV18 to TRBJ2-1; TRBD1 agrees at 10 bases. With V trimmed by 1 base and J by 3 bases, 3 bases remained unmatched. This CDR3 contains 16 residues. Germline values: CDR1 KGHSH, CDR2 LQKENI. DNA of the CDR3: TGTGCCAGCTCACCACTAGGGACAGGGGACTACAATGAGCAGTTCTTC. This codes for CASSPLGTGDYNEQFF.

The J gene is TRBJ2-7, the V gene TRBV2, with TRBD2 identical over 8 bases. Germline CDR1 is SNHLY and CDR2 is FYNNEI. The V and J ends lost 6 bases and 6 bases, in that order; junction bases with no gene match: 13. The CDR3 spans 15 residues. CDR3 sequence reads: CASREGNGLAGEQYF. The DNA of the CDR3 is TGTGCCAGCAGAGAGGGGAACGGACTAGCCGGCGAGCAGTACTTC.

The chain is built from TRBV5-4 and TRBJ2-2; 13 bases are shared with TRBD2. The germline V gene has CDR1 SGHNT and CDR2 YYREEE (reference sequence). The length of the CDR3 is 16 residues. V was clipped by 4 bases and J by 4 bases; unmatched bases: 4. The CDR3: CASSQTSGRTTGELFF. For the CDR3, the DNA is TGTGCCAGCAGCCAGACTAGCGGGAGGACCACCGGGGAGCTGTTTTTT.

The gene calls are TRBV10-2 and TRBJ1-1; D is uncertain. The CDR3 is 12 residues long. CDR1 is WSHSY, CDR2 SAAADI, per germline. Trimming took off 10 bases at V and 2 bases at J, with 11 bases between the two ends. The CDR3 coding sequence is TGCGCCATAAGCGAGGTCAACACTGAAGCTTTCTTT. This gives the protein CAISEVNTEAFF.

This clone has just one count. This chain uses TRBV4-1 with TRBJ2-7; 12 bases agree with TRBD2. V dropped 3 bases and J dropped 3; count of bases not matched to a gene: 3. Germline CDR1 reads MGHRA; CDR2 reads YSYEKL. This CDR3 is 15 amino acids long. The CDR3, as DNA: TGCGCCAGCAGCCAGACTAGCGGGAGACTCTACGAGCAGTACTTC. Residues: CASSQTSGRLYEQYF.

J is TRBJ2-7 and V is TRBV6-5; TRBD2 matches at 9 bases. This CDR3 is built from 15 residues. With 7 bases clipped from V and 4 bases from J, the junction kept 11 bases outside the gene matches. Germline CDR1 and CDR2: MNHEY and SVGAGI. The CDR3 sequence: CASNIPGTSQYEQYF. The CDR3 region has the DNA TGTGCCAGCAATATACCAGGGACTAGCCAATACGAGCAGTACTTC.

This chain links TRBV30 with TRBJ1-1; D unclear. Trimming took off 0 bases at V and 0 bases at J, with 5 bases between the two ends. Germline lookup yields CDR1 GTSNPN and CDR2 SVGIG (reference sequence). This CDR3 comprises 13 residues. CDR3 loop: CAWSVEVNTEAFF. The CDR3 nucleotides are TGTGCCTGGAGTGTAGAGGTGAACACTGAAGCTTTCTTT.

This rearrangement joins TRBV3-1 (or the pseudogene TRBV3-2) to TRBJ1-5, with D maybe TRBD1 (6 bases). This CDR3 region has 15 residues. Deletions cut 4 bases from V and 0 bases from J, with 10 bases between. Germline V lookup: CDR1 LGHDT, CDR2 YNNKEL (reference sequence). CDR3 nucleotides: TGTGCCAGCAGCCCCGGACAGCATAGCAATCAGCCCCAGCATTTT. Translating gives CASSPGQHSNQPQHF.

J is TRBJ2-3 and V is TRBV9; D may be TRBD2 (6 bases). V shed 0 bases and J shed 5 bases, with 13 bases lying between them. Per germline, CDR1 SGDLS and CDR2 YYNGEE. The CDR3 is 15 amino acids. Here the CDR3 DNA reads TGTGCCAGCAGCGTAGCTGCGGGGATGGAAGATACGCAGTATTTT. This codes for CASSVAAGMEDTQYF.

The sample holds a few counts of this clone. The chain uses TRBV18 and TRBJ2-1; D may be TRBD2 (6 bases). V was pared by 6 bases and J by 8 bases, with 17 bases between. CDR1 KGHSH and CDR2 LQKENI come from the germline V gene. This CDR3 is 14 amino acids long. The CDR3 sequence is CASSPVTEGDEQFF. CDR3 coding DNA: TGTGCCAGCTCCCCGGTGACGGAGGGAGATGAGCAGTTCTTC.

This sequence joins TRBV27 and TRBJ1-1, with D perhaps matching TRBD1 (5 bases). Trimming left V 8 bases short and J 0 bases short, with 13 bases between. Germline lookup yields CDR1 MNHEY and CDR2 SMNVEV (reference sequence). The CDR3 is 14 amino acids. The CDR3 sequence is CASCRSGLNTEAFF. The CDR3 nucleotides are TGTGCCAGCTGCCGCTCAGGGTTGAACACTGAAGCTTTCTTT.

V is TRBV4-1 and J is TRBJ1-1, with 7 bases aligning to TRBD1. This CDR3 has 15 residues. Germline-derived CDR1 and CDR2 are MGHRA and YSYEKL. V dropped 1 base and J dropped 10; count of bases not matched to a gene: 12. CDR3 protein: CASSQGAETGLTAFF. The CDR3 DNA reads TGCGCCAGCAGCCAAGGGGCCGAGACAGGGCTGACAGCTTTCTTT.

The chain combines TRBV5-4 with TRBJ2-2; TRBD2 aligns across 9 bases. The CDR3 is made up of 15 amino acids. V was pared by 1 base and J by 5 bases, with 3 bases of the junction left unmatched. Germline CDR1 reads SGHNT; CDR2 reads YYREEE (reference sequence). The CDR3 DNA is TGTGCCAGCAGCTTGCCTAGCGGGGAAACCGGGGAGCTGTTTTTT. Amino acid sequence: CASSLPSGETGELFF.

The V and J genes are TRBV5-1 and TRBJ2-5, with 11 bases fitting TRBD2. V lost 4 bases and J lost 2; bases outside the gene matches: 13. The CDR3 has 18 amino acids. CDR1 is SGHRS, CDR2 YFSETQ, per germline. The CDR3 reads CASSPFPTSGTRQETQYF. The DNA for the CDR3 is TGCGCCAGCAGCCCGTTTCCGACTAGCGGGACACGACAAGAGACCCAGTACTTC.

The V gene is TRBV28, the J gene TRBJ1-5; tentatively, D is TRBD1 (5 bases). Trimming removed 7 bases from V and 5 bases from J, with 15 bases in between. This CDR3 is built from 14 residues. The germline gives CDR1 MDHEN, CDR2 SYDVKM. CDR3 DNA sequence: TGTGCCAGCACAATAGGGCAGGGCGATCAGCCCCAGCATTTT. This codes for CASTIGQGDQPQHF.

The CDR3 sequence is CASSSDRGYGYTF. As DNA, the CDR3 is TGTGCCAGCAGCTCCGACAGGGGGTATGGCTACACCTTC. The V call is TRBV3-1 (or the pseudogene TRBV3-2), the J call TRBJ1-2, with TRBD1 matching 9 bases. J gave up 5 bases and V 5 bases, and 3 bases lay outside the gene matches. Germline CDR1 LGHDT, CDR2 YNNKEL (reference sequence). The CDR3 is 13 residues long.

The chain uses TRBV27 and TRBJ2-6; D is unresolved. The CDR3 length is 14 residues. Germline lookup yields CDR1 MNHEY and CDR2 SMNVEV (reference sequence). Trimming removed 6 bases at V and 0 bases at J, with 6 bases between. The DNA for the CDR3 is TGTGCCAGCAGCACTACCTCTGGGGCCAACGTCCTGACTTTC. It specifies CASSTTSGANVLTF.